These 21 T cell receptor beta chains were all obtained from the same sample, sequenced in a study of blood T cell repertoires in COVID-19. Only in-frame clones appear in the TCRdb table, and some are missing; sequencing was by immunoSEQ multiplex PCR. The profile shows some 190,000 clones, about 88% of them singletons. Material: peripheral blood. These receptor sequences come from a man aged 18 to 35 with active or convalescent COVID-19.

The chain is built from TRBV9 and TRBJ2-3; 10 nucleotides line up with TRBD2. V was pared by 7 bases and J by 6 bases, with 8 bases of the junction left unmatched. The germline V gene has CDR1 SGDLS and CDR2 YYNGEE. CDR3 length equals 14 residues. CDR3 nucleotides: TGTGCCAGCTCAAGCGGGGGGGTTTGGGATACGCAGTATTTT. It specifies CASSSGGVWDTQYF.

The rearrangement joins TRBV5-1 to TRBJ1-5; the match to TRBD1 covers 7 bases. Germline assignment: CDR1 SGHRS and CDR2 YFSETQ. CDR3 length: 15 amino acids. The junction had 6 bases not matched to a gene; V was cut back by 3 bases and J by 3 bases. The CDR3 reads CASSSDGQDNQPQHF. Here the CDR3 DNA reads TGCGCCAGCAGCTCTGATGGACAGGACAATCAGCCCCAGCATTTT.

The chain carries TRBV3-1 (or the pseudogene TRBV3-2) and TRBJ2-1, with TRBD1 as a possible D gene (5 bases). CDR1 is LGHDT and CDR2 is YNNKEL in the germline V gene (reference sequence). V was shortened by 3 bases and J by 7 bases, with 10 bases between the two germline ends. The CDR3 has 13 residues. CDR3 in DNA: TGTGCCAGCAGCCACCTAAAGGGGAATGAGCAGTTCTTC. Translation gives CASSHLKGNEQFF.

The CDR3 region is CASREETDEQYF. The CDR3 DNA is TGCGCCAGCAGGGAAGAGACAGACGAGCAGTACTTC. This sequence joins TRBV5-1 and TRBJ2-7, with TRBD1 as a possible D gene (5 bases). Trimming shortened V by 5 bases and J by 5 bases, and 11 bases separated the two germline ends. Germline V gene data show CDR1 as SGHRS and CDR2 as YFSETQ. This CDR3 spans 12 amino acids.

The rearrangement links TRBV7-9 to TRBJ1-6; 7 bases fit TRBD1. This CDR3 is built from 15 residues. J lost 10 bases, V lost 1 base, and 7 bases had no gene match. The germline V gene encodes CDR1 SEHNR and CDR2 FQNEAQ (reference sequence). CDR3 DNA sequence: TGTGCCAGCAGCTTAGGGAGTCAGGGGGTGTCACCCCTCCACTTT. Translating gives CASSLGSQGVSPLHF.

The genes are TRBV19 and TRBJ2-5; TRBD1 agrees at 7 bases. CDR3 length: 16 amino acids. With V trimmed by 3 bases and J by 4 bases, 11 bases remained unmatched. Germline CDR1 is LNHDA and CDR2 is SQIVND (reference sequence). CDR3 sequence reads: CASSIRAGGTSETQYF. For the CDR3, the DNA is TGTGCCAGTAGTATTCGGGCAGGGGGTACATCAGAGACCCAGTACTTC.

The rearrangement links TRBV11-1 to TRBJ1-1; tentative D call: TRBD1 (5 bases). Germline V gives CDR1 SGHAT, CDR2 FQDESV (reference sequence). The CDR3 is made up of 13 amino acids. Trimming left V 5 bases short and J 2 bases short, with 9 bases between. The chain's CDR3 is CASSQRTNTEAFF. The CDR3, as DNA: TGTGCCAGCAGCCAGAGGACAAACACTGAAGCTTTCTTT.

This clone was counted only a few times. The chain uses TRBV3-1 (or the pseudogene TRBV3-2) and TRBJ1-5; D call uncertain. The CDR3 totals 13 residues. Trimming took 4 bases from V and 9 from J, leaving 13 bases between them. Germline loops: CDR1 LGHDT, CDR2 YNNKEL (reference sequence). Written as DNA, the CDR3 is TGTGCCAGCAGCCCTCGGGTCGGAGGGCCCCAGCATTTT. It translates to CASSPRVGGPQHF.

This clone was counted a few times. The chain couples TRBV14 to TRBJ1-1; 8 bases match TRBD1. The CDR3 totals 22 residues. CDR1 is SGHDN, CDR2 FVKESK, per germline. V trimming: 1 base; J trimming: 1 base; junction bases outside the gene matches: 23. The CDR3 region has the DNA TGTGCCAGCAGCCAAGTTGACAGGGGCTTCCCGAGGACCCTGATAAAGAACACTGAAGCTTTCTTT. This codes for CASSQVDRGFPRTLIKNTEAFF.

This chain joins TRBV7-9 and TRBJ1-2; D uncertain. This CDR3 region has 12 residues. Germline V lookup: CDR1 SEHNR, CDR2 FQNEAQ (reference sequence). Deletions cut 1 base from V and 7 bases from J, with 7 bases between. CDR3 amino acids: CASSLDSLGYTF. The CDR3 DNA reads TGTGCCAGCAGCTTAGACAGCCTTGGCTACACCTTC.

This clone is a singleton in its sample. J is TRBJ2-3 and V is TRBV5-4; 8 nucleotides agree with TRBD1. The CDR3 sequence is 17 residues long. From germline, CDR1 is SGHNT and CDR2 YYREEE (reference sequence). Trimming at V came to 1 base and at J to 2 bases, leaving 9 bases not matched to a gene. The chain's CDR3 is CASSLWRQGRYTDTQYF. CDR3 in DNA: TGTGCCAGCAGCTTGTGGAGACAGGGGCGATACACAGATACGCAGTATTTT.

This chain links TRBV19 with TRBJ2-5; 12 positions match TRBD1. Germline trimming cut 4 bases from V and 5 bases from J; bases unmatched to any gene: 8. Germline values: CDR1 LNHDA, CDR2 SQIVND (reference sequence). The CDR3 is made up of 16 amino acids. The CDR3 DNA follows: TGTGCCAGTAGTAAGAAACGGGACAGGGGGCTGGAGACCCAGTACTTC. Encoded protein: CASSKKRDRGLETQYF.

V and J are TRBV27 and TRBJ2-1, with D tentatively TRBD2 (5 bases). The V gene's germline CDR1 is MNHEY and CDR2 SMNVEV (reference sequence). The CDR3 totals 14 residues. Trimming removed 5 bases from V and 3 bases from J, with 11 bases in between. The CDR3 here is CASSGLASYNEQFF. The CDR3 DNA sequence: TGTGCCAGCAGTGGTCTAGCCAGCTACAATGAGCAGTTCTTC.

The chain uses TRBV9 and TRBJ2-2; 10 nucleotides line up with TRBD2. CDR1 and CDR2 from the germline V gene are SGDLS and YYNGEE. This CDR3 is built from 16 residues. Losses at the gene ends were 4 bases for V and 1 base for J; bases not matched to a gene: 4. CDR3 protein: CASSPRTSGNTGELFF. CDR3 DNA sequence: TGTGCCAGCAGCCCTCGGACTAGCGGGAACACCGGGGAGCTGTTTTTT. Based on the CDR3 plus reference TRBV9 and TRBJ2-2, the full variable domain is DSGVTQTPKHLITATGQRVTLRCSPRSGDLSVYWYQQSLDQGLQFLIQYYNGEERAKGNILERFSAQQFPDLHSELNLSSLELGDSALYFCASSPRTSGNTGELFFGEGSRLTVL.

The genes are TRBV6-6 and TRBJ2-6; 7 nucleotides align to TRBD1. CDR3 size: 16 residues. V lost 10 bases, J lost 4 bases, and 13 bases stayed unmatched. Germline CDR1 is MNHNY and CDR2 is SVGAGI (reference sequence). CDR3 nucleotides: TGTGCCACCTCCCTACAGGGGTTGGCAGGGGCCAACGTCCTGACTTTC. This sequence encodes CATSLQGLAGANVLTF.

The chain couples TRBV6-5 to TRBJ1-1, with 8 bases matching TRBD1. Germline CDR1 reads MNHEY; CDR2 reads SVGAGI. The CDR3 covers 15 residues. V shed 6 bases, J shed 6 bases, and the junction held 12 bases outside the gene matches. The CDR3 coding sequence is TGTGCCAGCAGCGATTCGGGACAGGTCAGATCTGAAGCTTTCTTT. Translated, it gives CASSDSGQVRSEAFF.

This chain uses TRBV13 with TRBJ1-1; 9 positions match TRBD1. The V segment lost 5 bases and the J segment 4 bases; nucleotides outside the gene matches: 5. The CDR3 is made up of 14 amino acids. In germline, CDR1 is PRHDT, CDR2 FYEKMQ (reference sequence). This CDR3 is CASSDRGTSTEAFF. In DNA, the CDR3 is TGTGCCAGCAGCGACAGGGGGACGAGCACTGAAGCTTTCTTT.

This chain joins TRBV6-2 or TRBV6-3 and TRBJ2-7; 10 bases are a match to TRBD2. CDR3 length equals 15 residues. Germline V gene sequence: CDR1 MNHEY, CDR2 SVGEGT. V was clipped by 4 bases and J by 9 bases; unmatched bases: 12. CDR3 bases: TGTGCCAGCAGTTCGAGGACTAGCGGTTCGGTAAGGCAGTACTTC. Translating gives CASSSRTSGSVRQYF.

The chain recombines TRBV29-1 with TRBJ1-1, with TRBD1 matching 7 bases. There are 15 residues in the CDR3. Germline V gives CDR1 SQVTM, CDR2 ANQGSEA. V was clipped by 3 bases and J by 1 base; unmatched bases: 8. Here the CDR3 reads CSVELPRGKNTEAFF. The CDR3 region has the DNA TGCAGCGTTGAGCTACCCAGGGGGAAGAACACTGAAGCTTTCTTT.

The V and J genes are TRBV13 and TRBJ1-1; tentatively, D is TRBD1 (5 bases). V dropped 5 bases and J dropped 4 bases, with 11 bases sitting between them. The CDR3 totals 13 residues. CDR1 and CDR2 from the germline V gene are PRHDT and FYEKMQ (reference sequence). CDR3 in amino acids: CASSPGLSTEAFF. The CDR3 region has the DNA TGTGCCAGCAGCCCAGGGCTTAGCACTGAAGCTTTCTTT.

V and J are TRBV30 and TRBJ1-1; unclear D gene. This CDR3 is 11 amino acids long. Germline loops: CDR1 GTSNPN, CDR2 SVGIG (reference sequence). V was trimmed by 2 bases and J by 3 bases, leaving 4 bases between them. The CDR3 DNA sequence: TGTGCCTGGAGTCCCTACACTGAAGCTTTCTTT. Its translation is CAWSPYTEAFF.